The source of this TCR beta chain is a study of CD8 T cells in Susac syndrome. The CDR3 totals 16 residues. Germline CDR1 reads SEHNR; CDR2 reads FQNEAQ (reference sequence). The trim removed 5 bases at V and 5 bases at J, leaving 12 bases unmatched. Roughly 0.5 to 1 ug RNA was reverse transcribed with random hexamers. TCR beta CDR3 was amplified by immunoSEQ covering 54 Vbeta and 13 Jbeta. TCRdb independently ran MiXCR on the immunoSEQ multiplex PCR reads; one entry per CDR3 protein. Among under 300,000 distinct CDR3 sequences listed, 95% to 97% were seen once. The genes are TRBV7-9 and TRBJ2-5, with TRBD2 matching over 9 bases. Sequenced: CD4+ T cells from PBMCs. This receptor was taken from a human donor with Susac syndrome. The CDR3 region is CASSPRRGGNRETQYF. The CDR3 bases are TGTGCCAGCAGCCCCCGGCGGGGGGGGAATCGGGAGACCCAGTACTTC. Full variable domain (rest looked up from reference TRBV7-9 and TRBJ2-5): DTGVSQNPRHKITKRGQNVTFRCDPISEHNRLYWYRQTLGQGPEFLTYFQNEAQLEKSRLLSDRFSAERPKGSFSTLEIQRTEQGDSAMYLCASSPRRGGNRETQYFGPGTRLLVL.